Detailed here is one T cell receptor (beta chain). The data were taken from a study of blood T cell repertoires in COVID-19. Overall study context: Samples came from the United States, Italy and Spain, spanning acute and convalescent COVID-19.

The ends were cut back, 4 bases at V and 2 bases at J, with 17 bases in the middle. CDR1 and CDR2 (germline): SGHRS, YFSETQ. The CDR3 is made up of 16 amino acids. Using immunoSEQ multiplex PCR, the repertoire was profiled, and TCRdb retains in-frame clones only, with some absent. The sample contains roughly 500,000 clones, approximately 92% of which appear only once. The J gene is TRBJ2-3, the V gene TRBV5-1, with a tentative D call TRBD1 (6 bases). This clonotype was obtained from a man between 18 and 35 years old with COVID-19, enrolled during active disease. Sequencing was carried out using peripheral blood. The CDR3 spells CASSRSTGRVTDTQYF. In DNA form, the CDR3 reads TGCGCCAGCAGCAGATCGACAGGTAGGGTCACAGATACGCAGTATTTT.